The 12 T cell receptor beta chains in this list originate from one sample, sequenced in a study of blood T cell repertoires in COVID-19. Using immunoSEQ multiplex PCR, the repertoire was profiled, and TCRdb retains in-frame clones only, with some absent. The data show roughly 230,000 clones, 85% seen once. The specimen was PBMCs or T cells enriched from blood (not recorded which). These receptors all stem from a woman in her fifties or sixties who had been exposed to COVID-19.

This chain links TRBV27 with TRBJ2-5, with D perhaps TRBD2 (5 bases). Trimming removed 3 bases at V and 4 bases at J, with 12 bases between. Germline CDR1 and CDR2: MNHEY and SMNVEV (reference sequence). This CDR3 contains 14 residues. The CDR3 loop reads CASSLRGFGETQYF. The DNA of the CDR3 is TGTGCCAGCAGTTTGCGAGGGTTTGGAGAGACCCAGTACTTC.

The chain carries TRBV30 and TRBJ2-2; 16 bases fit TRBD2. There are 20 residues in the CDR3. Germline assignment: CDR1 GTSNPN and CDR2 SVGIG (reference sequence). The V segment lost 1 base and the J segment 4 bases; nucleotides outside the gene matches: 12. CDR3 coding DNA: TGTGCCTGGAGTGCATCCGGGACTAGCGGGGGGGCCTGGGGCACCGGGGAGCTGTTTTTT. The encoded protein is CAWSASGTSGGAWGTGELFF.

The rearrangement joins TRBV27 to TRBJ1-6; a possible D gene is TRBD1 (5 bases). In germline, CDR1 is MNHEY, CDR2 SMNVEV (reference sequence). Trimming took 6 bases from V and 3 from J, leaving 18 bases between them. The length of the CDR3 is 17 residues. The DNA for the CDR3 is TGTGCCAGCAGCGGGCCCCGGACACCCGGCTATAATTCACCCCTCCACTTT. It translates to CASSGPRTPGYNSPLHF.

DNA for the CDR3: TGTGCCAGCAGAGTACTAGCGCTGGGGGATACGCAGTATTTT. It translates to CASRVLALGDTQYF. The chain joins TRBV2 to TRBJ2-3, with 7 bases matching TRBD2. In germline, CDR1 is SNHLY, CDR2 FYNNEI. The J segment lost 6 bases and the V segment lost 6 bases, leaving 9 bases of the junction unmatched. The length of the CDR3 is 14 residues.

The J gene is TRBJ2-3, the V gene TRBV14; tentatively, D is TRBD1 (5 bases). Trimming removed 6 bases at V and 9 bases at J, with 13 bases between. Germline-derived CDR1 and CDR2 are SGHDN and FVKESK. The CDR3 is 12 residues long. CDR3: CASSYRTTTQYF. The CDR3 DNA follows: TGTGCCAGCAGTTACAGGACGACCACGCAGTATTTT.

The V gene is TRBV7-9, the J gene TRBJ1-5; no definite D call. CDR1 is SEHNR, CDR2 FQNEAQ, per germline (reference sequence). The ends were cut back, 3 bases at V and 7 bases at J, with 13 bases in the middle. CDR3 length equals 14 residues. The CDR3 DNA is TGTGCCAGCAGCTTGCCCGGGTCGGGACAGCCCCAGCATTTT. Translated, it gives CASSLPGSGQPQHF.

V usage is TRBV7-2 and J usage is TRBJ2-3, with D perhaps TRBD1 (5 bases). The ends were cut back, 1 base at V and 6 bases at J, with 14 bases in the middle. Per the germline V gene, CDR1 is SGHTA and CDR2 is FQGNSA. This CDR3 has 15 residues. In DNA form, the CDR3 reads TGTGCCAGCAGCTTAGGTGAGACAGCTGTTGATACGCAGTATTTT. Its translation: CASSLGETAVDTQYF.

This clone was counted a few times. The V and J genes are TRBV5-1 and TRBJ1-1, with unresolved D. Between the trimmed V and J ends, which lost 5 bases and 4 bases, there was a span of 15 bases. The CDR3 spans 14 residues. CDR1 is SGHRS and CDR2 is YFSETQ in the germline V gene. Written as DNA, the CDR3 is TGCGCCAGCAGGAGGGCTGATTGGGGCACTGAAGCTTTCTTT. Amino acid sequence: CASRRADWGTEAFF.

This chain uses TRBV7-9 with TRBJ1-6, with D perhaps matching TRBD1 (6 bases). V lost 5 bases and J lost 12, with 11 bases in between. Germline V CDR1 and CDR2: SEHNR, FQNEAQ (reference sequence). This CDR3 is 12 amino acids long. CDR3 sequence (DNA): TGTGCCAGCAGCACACAGGGTCGACCCCTCCACTTT. Translated, it gives CASSTQGRPLHF.

For this clone: At one of its ends the junction is not consistent with the germline gene, which may arise from a read error. J is TRBJ1-2 and V is TRBV6-6; D is possibly TRBD1 (5 bases). The CDR3 is 11 residues long. Germline loops: CDR1 MNHNY, CDR2 SVGAGI (reference sequence). CDR3 residues: CASSYSVTVAF. The CDR3 DNA sequence: TGTGCCAGCAGTTACTCGGTGACAGTCGCCTTC.

This chain joins TRBV11-2 and TRBJ2-2; tentatively, D is TRBD2 (7 bases). CDR3 length equals 15 residues. Germline V gene lookup returns CDR1 SGHAT and CDR2 FQNNGV. V lost 0 bases, J lost 4 bases, and 9 bases lay in between. The DNA for the CDR3 is TGTGCCAGCAGCTTAGAAAGGGGGGGCACCGGGGAGCTGTTTTTT. Residues: CASSLERGGTGELFF.

The genes are TRBV15 and TRBJ2-3; TRBD1 agrees at 8 bases. The germline V gene has CDR1 LNHNV and CDR2 YYDKDF (reference sequence). The CDR3 spans 16 residues. With V trimmed by 1 base and J by 2 bases, 5 bases remained unmatched. The CDR3 loop reads CATSRGWGQDTDTQYF. As DNA, the CDR3 is TGTGCCACCAGCAGAGGCTGGGGACAGGACACAGATACGCAGTATTTT.